This TCR beta chain appears in the sequencing data of a study of blood T cells in healthy people across ages. Next came a second PCR, run for about 7 to 12 cycles, which used a sample-barcoded 5' primer along with a J-beta primer mix. The authors tagged each cDNA molecule using a template-switch adaptor with 12 random nucleotides. One entry per CDR3 protein results from TCRdb running MiXCR on the 5' RACE reads. The data hold about 1 million distinct CDR3 sequences, with 40% to 45% observed a single time. J lost 6 bases, V lost 6 bases, and 9 bases had no gene match. In germline, CDR1 is MNHEY, CDR2 SMNVEV (reference sequence). The CDR3 runs 15 residues.

The genes are TRBV27 and TRBJ1-5; TRBD1 aligns across 9 bases. The sequenced sample was blood. The TCR comes from a woman aged 60-75 years in good health. The CDR3 is CASSPGQGPPQPQHF. CDR3 coding DNA: TGTGCCAGCAGCCCCGGACAGGGGCCGCCTCAGCCCCAGCATTTT.